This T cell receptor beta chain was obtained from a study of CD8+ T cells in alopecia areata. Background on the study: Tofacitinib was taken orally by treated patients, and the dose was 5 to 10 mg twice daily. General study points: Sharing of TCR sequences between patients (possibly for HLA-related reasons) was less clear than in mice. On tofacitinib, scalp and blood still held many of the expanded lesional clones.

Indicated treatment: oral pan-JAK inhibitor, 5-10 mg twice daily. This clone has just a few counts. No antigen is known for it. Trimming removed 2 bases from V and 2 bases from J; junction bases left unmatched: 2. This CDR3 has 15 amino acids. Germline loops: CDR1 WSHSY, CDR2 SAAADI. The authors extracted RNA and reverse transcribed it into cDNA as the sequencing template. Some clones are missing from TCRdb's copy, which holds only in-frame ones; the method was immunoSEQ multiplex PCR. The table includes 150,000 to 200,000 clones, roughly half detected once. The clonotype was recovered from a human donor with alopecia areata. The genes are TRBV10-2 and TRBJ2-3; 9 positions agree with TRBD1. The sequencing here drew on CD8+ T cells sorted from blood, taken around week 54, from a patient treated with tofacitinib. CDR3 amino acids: CASSETGGVTDTQYF. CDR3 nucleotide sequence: TGCGCCAGCAGTGAGACAGGGGGCGTCACAGATACGCAGTATTTT.